These 29 T cell receptor beta chains were sequenced from one sample in a study of blood T cell repertoires in COVID-19. The assay was immunoSEQ multiplex PCR, and TCRdb's table has in-frame clones only and misses some. This table holds around 370,000 clones, almost 90% found once. The sequencing sample was made of peripheral blood. All receptors come from a man aged 18-30 years with active or convalescent COVID-19.

V gene TRBV11-1 combines with J gene TRBJ2-2; 8 bases are shared with TRBD2. Trimming at V came to 1 base and at J to 6 bases, leaving 7 bases not matched to a gene. There are 16 residues in the CDR3. Germline V lookup: CDR1 SGHAT, CDR2 FQDESV (reference sequence). CDR3 nucleotides: TGTGCCAGCAGCTTAGTCGGGGGACTAGGCGCCGGGGAGCTGTTTTTT. Translating it yields CASSLVGGLGAGELFF.

The rearrangement links TRBV28 to TRBJ1-6, with 8 bases that match TRBD1. The J segment lost 10 bases and the V segment lost 7 bases, leaving 12 bases of the junction unmatched. Per the germline V gene, CDR1 is MDHEN and CDR2 is SYDVKM. This CDR3 has 15 amino acids. CDR3: CASTAAGGFFSPLHF. The CDR3 DNA reads TGTGCCAGCACCGCGGCAGGGGGCTTCTTCTCACCCCTCCACTTT.

The J gene is TRBJ2-7, the V gene TRBV7-9, with D tentatively TRBD1 (6 bases). Germline V lookup: CDR1 SEHNR, CDR2 FQNEAQ (reference sequence). V was trimmed by 1 base and J by 1 base, leaving 17 bases between them. The CDR3 length is 17 residues. The CDR3 region is CASSLGKAGTQSYEQYF. CDR3 DNA: TGTGCCAGCAGCTTAGGGAAGGCCGGGACACAATCCTACGAGCAGTACTTC.

The table lists this clone with a count of one. The chain joins TRBV18 to TRBJ2-2, with TRBD2 as a possible D gene (5 bases). Germline CDR1 reads KGHSH; CDR2 reads LQKENI. There are 15 residues in the CDR3. The ends were cut back, 2 bases at V and 3 bases at J, with 10 bases in the middle. The CDR3 loop reads CASSPGFGDTGELFF. CDR3 DNA sequence: TGTGCCAGCTCACCAGGGTTCGGGGACACCGGGGAGCTGTTTTTT. The full variable domain, with the rest looked up from reference TRBV18 and TRBJ2-2, is NAGVMQNPRHLVRRRGQEARLRCSPMKGHSHVYWYRQLPEEGLKFMVYLQKENIIDESGMPKERFSAEFPKEGPSILRIQQVVRGDSAAYFCASSPGFGDTGELFFGEGSRLTVL.

The V gene is TRBV24-1, the J gene TRBJ2-3; D gene uncertain. The V gene lost 3 bases and the J gene lost 6 bases, with 6 bases spanning the gap. This CDR3 contains 12 residues. The germline gives CDR1 KGHDR, CDR2 SFDVKD. This chain's CDR3 is CATSDLEDTQYF. In nucleotides, the CDR3 is TGTGCCACCAGTGATCTAGAGGATACGCAGTATTTT.

CDR3 loop: CASRPWGEGDTQYF. The CDR3 nucleotides read TGTGCCAGCCGCCCCTGGGGTGAGGGAGATACGCAGTATTTT. This chain joins TRBV6-2 or TRBV6-3 and TRBJ2-3; perhaps TRBD2 as D (5 bases). V was trimmed by 8 bases and J by 5 bases, leaving 17 bases between them. Germline-derived CDR1 and CDR2 are MNHEY and SVGEGT. The CDR3 contains 14 residues.

This rearrangement joins TRBV6-2 or TRBV6-3 to TRBJ2-1; 9 positions agree with TRBD1. Germline CDR1 is MNHEY and CDR2 is SVGEGT. V shed 6 bases, J shed 1 base, and the junction held 7 bases outside the gene matches. There are 16 residues in the CDR3. The CDR3 here is CASRPTGGASYNEQFF. CDR3 sequence (DNA): TGTGCCAGCAGGCCTACAGGGGGCGCGTCCTACAATGAGCAGTTCTTC.

The chain uses TRBV25-1 and TRBJ2-1; D possibly corresponds to TRBD1 (5 bases). This CDR3 region has 12 residues. Trimming stripped 7 bases from V and 8 bases from J, with 12 bases between. CDR1 is MGHDK, CDR2 SYGVNS, per germline. The CDR3 reads CASTRARDEQFF. CDR3 bases: TGTGCCAGCACCAGGGCCAGGGATGAGCAGTTCTTC. Full variable domain (rest looked up from reference TRBV25-1 and TRBJ2-1): EADIYQTPRYLVIGTGKKITLECSQTMGHDKMYWYQQDPGMELHLIHYSYGVNSTEKGDLSSESTVSRIRTEHFPLTLESARPSHTSQYLCASTRARDEQFFGPGTRLTVL.

The chain links TRBV6-2 or TRBV6-3 to TRBJ1-5; 7 bases are a match to TRBD1. Germline lookup yields CDR1 MNHEY and CDR2 SVGEGT. Germline trimming cut 5 bases from V and 3 bases from J; bases unmatched to any gene: 7. CDR3 size: 15 residues. This CDR3 reads CASSQTTGTNQPQHF. For the CDR3, the DNA is TGTGCCAGCAGTCAGACGACAGGGACCAATCAGCCCCAGCATTTT.

The chain couples TRBV4-3 to TRBJ1-6, with D hard to call. V lost 0 bases to trimming and J lost 4 bases, with 10 bases between them. The CDR3 runs to 16 residues. Germline-derived CDR1 and CDR2 are LGHNA and YSLEER. The CDR3 nucleotides read TGCGCCAGCAGCCAAGAATGGAGCAGTTATAATTCACCCCTCCACTTT. Translation gives CASSQEWSSYNSPLHF.

This clone was seen a few times. The J gene is TRBJ1-4, the V gene TRBV24-1; D is possibly TRBD1 (6 bases). The germline V and J ends were trimmed by 7 bases and 5 bases, with 13 bases remaining between them. CDR3 length equals 14 residues. Germline V lookup: CDR1 KGHDR, CDR2 SFDVKD. CDR3 in amino acids: CATSEGQLNEKLFF. In nucleotides, the CDR3 is TGTGCCACCAGCGAAGGACAGTTGAATGAAAAACTGTTTTTT.

This clone was found a few times. Other DNA sequences in this sample translate to the same CDR3. The chain combines TRBV27 with TRBJ1-5; no reliable D call. V was pared by 3 bases and J by 4 bases, with 10 bases between. CDR1 is MNHEY, CDR2 SMNVEV, per germline (reference sequence). This CDR3 region has 14 residues. The CDR3 DNA is TGTGCCAGCAGTTTTTGGGGAGGGAATCAGCCCCAGCATTTT. Encoded protein: CASSFWGGNQPQHF.

A few counts support this clone. V is TRBV6-4 and J is TRBJ2-2; D may be TRBD1 (6 bases). The germline gives CDR1 MRHNA, CDR2 SNTAGT. Trimming shortened V by 2 bases and J by 0 bases, and 7 bases separated the two germline ends. The CDR3 length is 15 residues. CDR3 nucleotide sequence: TGTGCCAGCAGTGACGAGGGGGCGAACACCGGGGAGCTGTTTTTT. Translating gives CASSDEGANTGELFF.

V usage is TRBV6-6 and J usage is TRBJ1-5; 7 nucleotides line up with TRBD1. CDR1 is MNHNY and CDR2 is SVGAGI in the germline V gene (reference sequence). The V and J ends lost 11 bases and 6 bases, in that order; junction bases with no gene match: 7. The CDR3 totals 12 residues. The CDR3 sequence is CAARDSAQPQHF. CDR3 bases: TGTGCCGCCCGGGACAGTGCTCAGCCCCAGCATTTT.

The V call is TRBV15, the J call TRBJ2-7, with 10 nucleotides matching TRBD1. The CDR3 extends over 17 amino acids. CDR1 and CDR2 (germline): LNHNV, YYDKDF (reference sequence). Losses at the gene ends were 0 bases for V and 4 bases for J; bases not matched to a gene: 9. The CDR3 sequence: CATSRDFVDRGPYEQYF. In DNA form, the CDR3 reads TGTGCCACCAGCAGAGATTTTGTCGACAGGGGGCCATACGAGCAGTACTTC.

Points on this clone: The sample holds other DNA sequences that translate to the same CDR3. This sequence joins TRBV28 and TRBJ1-3; TRBD1 agrees at 8 bases. This CDR3 spans 14 amino acids. V was pared by 5 bases and J by 1 base, with 1 base of the junction left unmatched. CDR1 is MDHEN and CDR2 is SYDVKM in the germline V gene. The CDR3 sequence: CASSTGGSGNTIYF. The CDR3 coding sequence is TGTGCCAGCAGTACAGGGGGGTCTGGAAACACCATATATTTT.

This clone has just one count. The V gene is TRBV10-3, the J gene TRBJ2-3; 14 bases are a match to TRBD2. This CDR3 region has 16 residues. Germline CDR1 reads ENHRY; CDR2 reads SYGVKD. Trimming at V came to 5 bases and at J to 4 bases, leaving 5 bases not matched to a gene. The chain's CDR3 is CAISPGLAGGADTQYF. The CDR3 DNA is TGTGCCATCAGTCCCGGACTAGCGGGGGGCGCAGATACGCAGTATTTT.

The gene calls are TRBV4-1 and TRBJ2-3, with TRBD1 as a possible D gene (5 bases). This CDR3 is 15 amino acids long. In germline, CDR1 is MGHRA, CDR2 YSYEKL. V lost 6 bases, J lost 2 bases, and 15 bases lay in between. The CDR3 sequence: CASRTRQPNTDTQYF. The CDR3 DNA sequence: TGCGCCAGCAGAACAAGACAGCCTAACACAGATACGCAGTATTTT.

The chain has TRBV21-1 and TRBJ2-1; TRBD2 reflects the table's D call only, with no check against the DNA. TRBV21-1 is classified as a pseudogene. The CDR3 has 16 residues. In DNA, the CDR3 is TGTGCCAGCAGCGAGCAGACTAGCGGGAGTTTCCTTGAGCAGTTCTTC. Protein sequence: CASSEQTSGSFLEQFF.

The chain employs TRBV7-9 and TRBJ2-7, with 8 bases fitting TRBD1. Germline CDR1 and CDR2: SEHNR and FQNEAQ (reference sequence). The CDR3 is made up of 16 amino acids. Losses at the gene ends were 4 bases for V and 4 bases for J; bases not matched to a gene: 12. CDR3 DNA: TGTGCCAGCAGCTACGAACTTGGACAGGGCGTTTACGAGCAGTACTTC. It codes for CASSYELGQGVYEQYF.

The rearrangement uses TRBV5-5 and TRBJ1-5, with D perhaps matching TRBD1 (5 bases). Per the germline V gene, CDR1 is SGHKS and CDR2 is YYEKEE (reference sequence). The V gene lost 4 bases and the J gene lost 1 base, with 9 bases spanning the gap. The CDR3 contains 14 residues. CDR3 nucleotide sequence: TGTGCCAGCAGCGCGGCAGGGAGCAATCAGCCCCAGCATTTT. As protein: CASSAAGSNQPQHF.

V usage is TRBV24-1 and J usage is TRBJ2-3, with TRBD2 matching 8 bases. There are 15 residues in the CDR3. The germline V gene has CDR1 KGHDR and CDR2 SFDVKD. The V and J ends lost 3 bases and 4 bases, in that order; junction bases with no gene match: 5. Here the CDR3 DNA reads TGTGCCACCAGTGATCCCGGGACTAGACCAGATACGCAGTATTTT. Protein product: CATSDPGTRPDTQYF.

The chain combines TRBV6-5 with TRBJ2-7; 10 bases align to TRBD1. The germline CDR1 and CDR2 sequences are MNHEY and SVGAGI. The J segment lost 3 bases and the V segment lost 5 bases, leaving 7 bases of the junction unmatched. The CDR3 contains 15 residues. In nucleotides, the CDR3 is TGTGCCAGCAGTCTCCGGGACAGGGGAGTCTACGAGCAGTACTTC. Its protein is CASSLRDRGVYEQYF.

The rearrangement uses TRBV5-1 and TRBJ2-7, with no clear D. CDR1 is SGHRS and CDR2 is YFSETQ in the germline V gene. The germline V and J ends were trimmed by 1 base and 3 bases, with 8 bases remaining between them. This CDR3 region has 13 residues. The CDR3 DNA follows: TGCGCCAGCAGCTTGCACAGCAACTACGAGCAGTACTTC. This codes for CASSLHSNYEQYF.

The chain employs TRBV6-4 and TRBJ1-1; 10 bases map to TRBD1. V gave up 4 bases and J gave up 8 bases; unmatched junction bases: 4. The germline gives CDR1 MRHNA, CDR2 SNTAGT. There are 13 residues in the CDR3. The CDR3 loop reads CASSVTGGSEAFF. The CDR3 nucleotides are TGTGCCAGCAGTGTGACAGGGGGCTCCGAAGCTTTCTTT.

The chain is built from TRBV19 and TRBJ1-2; D unclear. Deletions cut 6 bases from V and 6 bases from J, with 11 bases between. The CDR3 contains 12 residues. Germline CDR1 is LNHDA and CDR2 is SQIVND (reference sequence). This CDR3 reads CASRDGVHGYTF. The CDR3 DNA reads as TGTGCCAGTAGGGACGGGGTGCATGGCTACACCTTC. Looking up the rest from reference TRBV19 and TRBJ1-2 gives the full variable domain: DGGITQSPKYLFRKEGQNVTLSCEQNLNHDAMYWYRQDPGQGLRLIYYSQIVNDFQKGDIAEGYSVSREKKESFPLTVTSAQKNPTAFYLCASRDGVHGYTFGSGTRLTVV.

The chain recombines TRBV7-2 with TRBJ1-1, with unresolved D. V lost 3 bases, J lost 6 bases, and 14 bases lay in between. The CDR3 runs to 14 residues. Germline V gene lookup returns CDR1 SGHTA and CDR2 FQGNSA. For the CDR3, the DNA is TGTGCCAGCAGCTTCGAGGTCTTCTACTCTGAAGCTTTCTTT. Its protein is CASSFEVFYSEAFF.

The gene calls are TRBV28 and TRBJ2-3; 7 nucleotides match TRBD2. The ends lost 4 bases at V and 3 bases at J; junction bases unmatched: 4. Per germline, CDR1 MDHEN and CDR2 SYDVKM. The CDR3 length is 14 residues. The CDR3, as DNA: TGTGCCAGCAGTTCCGGGAGGCCGACAGATACGCAGTATTTT. Translating gives CASSSGRPTDTQYF.

The rearrangement joins TRBV18 to TRBJ1-5, with 10 bases fitting TRBD1. Unmatched junction bases numbered 4, after V lost 2 bases and J lost 9 bases. In germline, CDR1 is KGHSH, CDR2 LQKENI. CDR3 length: 14 amino acids. The CDR3 DNA reads as TGTGCCAGCTCACCAGGGACAGGGGTTATGCCCCAGCATTTT. This translates into CASSPGTGVMPQHF. The full variable domain, its missing parts supplied by reference TRBV18 and TRBJ1-5, is NAGVMQNPRHLVRRRGQEARLRCSPMKGHSHVYWYRQLPEEGLKFMVYLQKENIIDESGMPKERFSAEFPKEGPSILRIQQVVRGDSAAYFCASSPGTGVMPQHFGDGTRLSIL.